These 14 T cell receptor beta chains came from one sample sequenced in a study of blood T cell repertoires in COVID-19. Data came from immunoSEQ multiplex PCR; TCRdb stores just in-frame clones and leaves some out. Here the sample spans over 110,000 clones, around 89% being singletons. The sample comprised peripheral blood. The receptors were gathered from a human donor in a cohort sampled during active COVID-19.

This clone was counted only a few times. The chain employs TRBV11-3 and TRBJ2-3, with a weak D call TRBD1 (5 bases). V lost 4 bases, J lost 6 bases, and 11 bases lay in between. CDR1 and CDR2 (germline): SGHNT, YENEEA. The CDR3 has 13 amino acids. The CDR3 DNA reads TGTGCCAGCAGCTCTGCAGGGTTGGATACGCAGTATTTT. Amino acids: CASSSAGLDTQYF.

For the CDR3, the DNA is TGCGCCAGCAGCCAACTCATCGGGACTGGAAAAGAGACCCAGTACTTC. Its protein is CASSQLIGTGKETQYF. The chain joins TRBV4-1 to TRBJ2-5; D is perhaps TRBD2 (6 bases). Germline CDR1 and CDR2: MGHRA and YSYEKL. This CDR3 is 16 amino acids long. V was clipped by 2 bases and J by 3 bases, with 16 bases between them.

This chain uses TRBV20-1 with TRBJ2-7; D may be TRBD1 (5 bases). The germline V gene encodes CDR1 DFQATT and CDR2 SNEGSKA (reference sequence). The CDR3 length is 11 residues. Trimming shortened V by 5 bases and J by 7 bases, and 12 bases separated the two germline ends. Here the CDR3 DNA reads TGCAGTGCTCGCCAGACAGTAGAGCAGTACTTC. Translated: CSARQTVEQYF.

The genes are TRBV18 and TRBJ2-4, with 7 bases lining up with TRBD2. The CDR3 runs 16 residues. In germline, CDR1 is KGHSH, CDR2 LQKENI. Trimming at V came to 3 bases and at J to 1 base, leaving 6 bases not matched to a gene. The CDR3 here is CASSPSQAGAKNIQYF. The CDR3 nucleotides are TGTGCCAGCTCACCTTCCCAAGCGGGGGCCAAAAACATTCAGTACTTC.

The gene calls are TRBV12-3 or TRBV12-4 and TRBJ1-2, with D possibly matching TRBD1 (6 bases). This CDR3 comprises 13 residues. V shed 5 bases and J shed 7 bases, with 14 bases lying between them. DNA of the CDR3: TGTGCCAGCAGTAAACAGGGCCATACTGGCTACACCTTC. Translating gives CASSKQGHTGYTF.

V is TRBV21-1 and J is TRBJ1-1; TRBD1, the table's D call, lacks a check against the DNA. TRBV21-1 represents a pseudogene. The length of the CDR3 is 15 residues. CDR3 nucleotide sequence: TGTGCCAGCAGCAAATGCCTCTACAGGTTCACTGAAGCTTTCTTT. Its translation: CASSKCLYRFTEAFF.

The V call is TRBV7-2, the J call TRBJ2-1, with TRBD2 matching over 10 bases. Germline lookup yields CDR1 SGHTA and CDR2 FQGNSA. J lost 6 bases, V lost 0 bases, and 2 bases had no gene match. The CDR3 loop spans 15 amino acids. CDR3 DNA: TGTGCCAGCAGCTTAGCAGCGGGGGGGCGCAATGAGCAGTTCTTC. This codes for CASSLAAGGRNEQFF. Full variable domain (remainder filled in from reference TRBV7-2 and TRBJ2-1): GAGVSQSPSNKVTEKGKDVELRCDPISGHTALYWYRQSLGQGLEFLIYFQGNSAPDKSGLPSDRFSAERTGGSVSTLTIQRTQQEDSAVYLCASSLAAGGRNEQFFGPGTRLTVL.

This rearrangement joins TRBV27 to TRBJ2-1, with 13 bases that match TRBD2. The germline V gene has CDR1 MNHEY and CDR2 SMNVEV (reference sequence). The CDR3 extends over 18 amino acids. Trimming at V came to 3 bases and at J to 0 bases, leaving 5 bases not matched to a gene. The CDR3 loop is CASSFRLAGGLSYNEQFF. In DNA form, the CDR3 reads TGTGCCAGCAGTTTCCGACTAGCGGGGGGCCTCTCCTACAATGAGCAGTTCTTC.

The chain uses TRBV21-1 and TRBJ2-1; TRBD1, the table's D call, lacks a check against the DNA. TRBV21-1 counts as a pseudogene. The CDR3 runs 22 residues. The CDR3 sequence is CASSKGGSQGIVGLSSYNEQFF. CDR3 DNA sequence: TGTGCCAGCAGCAAAGGCGGGTCACAGGGAATTGTAGGACTCTCCTCCTACAATGAGCAGTTCTTC.

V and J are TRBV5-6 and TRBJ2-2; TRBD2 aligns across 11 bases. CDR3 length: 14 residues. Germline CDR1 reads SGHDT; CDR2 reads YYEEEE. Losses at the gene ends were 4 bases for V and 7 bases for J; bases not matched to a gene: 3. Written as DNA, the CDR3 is TGTGCCAGCAGCACGGGACTAGCGGACGGGGAGCTGTTTTTT. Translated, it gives CASSTGLADGELFF.

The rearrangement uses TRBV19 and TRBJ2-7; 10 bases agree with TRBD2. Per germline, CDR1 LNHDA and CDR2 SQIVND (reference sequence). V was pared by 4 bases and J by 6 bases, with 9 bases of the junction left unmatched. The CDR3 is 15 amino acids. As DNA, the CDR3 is TGTGCCAGTAGTACCTCTAGCGGGGGCCCCTTCGAGCAGTACTTC. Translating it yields CASSTSSGGPFEQYF.

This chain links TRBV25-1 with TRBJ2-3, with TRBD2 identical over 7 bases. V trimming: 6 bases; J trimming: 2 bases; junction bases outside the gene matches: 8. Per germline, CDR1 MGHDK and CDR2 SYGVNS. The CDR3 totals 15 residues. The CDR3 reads CASRRASGFTDTQYF. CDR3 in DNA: TGTGCCAGCAGAAGGGCTAGCGGTTTCACAGATACGCAGTATTTT.

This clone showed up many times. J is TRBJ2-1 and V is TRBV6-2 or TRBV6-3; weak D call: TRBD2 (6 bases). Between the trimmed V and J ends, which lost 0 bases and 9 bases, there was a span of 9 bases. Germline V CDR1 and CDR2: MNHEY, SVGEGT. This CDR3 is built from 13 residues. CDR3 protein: CASSYSWGGEQFF. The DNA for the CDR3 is TGTGCCAGCAGTTACTCTTGGGGAGGTGAGCAGTTCTTC.

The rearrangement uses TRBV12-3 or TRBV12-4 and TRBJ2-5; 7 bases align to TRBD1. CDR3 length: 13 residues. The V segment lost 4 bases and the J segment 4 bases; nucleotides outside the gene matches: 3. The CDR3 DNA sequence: TGTGCCAGCAGTTCGACAGGGAGAGAGACCCAGTACTTC. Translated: CASSSTGRETQYF.